The 19 T cell receptor beta chains below come from one sample, sequenced in a study of post-analysis software for immune sequencing data. Study-wide findings and caveats: Five TRBV segments appeared more often in patients than in controls, and TRBV5-6, TRBV5-1 and TRBV20-1 were among these.

TCR beta libraries were prepared from cDNA with unique molecular identifiers. TCRdb reprocessed the PCR reads with MiXCR, giving one entry per CDR3 protein. The sample lists fewer than 900,000 distinct CDR3 sequences; approximately 44% were seen once. No antigen is known for these receptors. The sequenced material came from blood. These receptors originate from a girl between 5 and 17 years old with multiple sclerosis.

The gene calls are TRBV27 and TRBJ2-7; D is perhaps TRBD1 (6 bases). The V end was cut by 8 bases, the J end by 5 bases, with 10 bases between. Germline lookup yields CDR1 MNHEY and CDR2 SMNVEV (reference sequence). There are 11 residues in the CDR3. The CDR3 reads CASEQGNEQYF. The CDR3 DNA is TGTGCCAGCGAACAGGGTAACGAGCAGTACTTC.

The rearrangement links TRBV7-2 to TRBJ1-5; TRBD1 is a possible D gene (5 bases). The V and J ends lost 1 base and 5 bases respectively, with 12 bases between them. Germline V gene lookup returns CDR1 SGHTA and CDR2 FQGNSA. The CDR3 is 15 residues long. The CDR3 here is CASSLGPGEDQPQHF. In nucleotides, the CDR3 is TGTGCCAGCAGCTTAGGACCGGGGGAGGATCAGCCCCAGCATTTT.

Only a few counts were recorded for this clonotype. The CDR3 DNA reads TGCAGCGTTGACCCGCTCTTGGCCGGCTACACCTTC. Translating it yields CSVDPLLAGYTF. The chain is built from TRBV29-1 and TRBJ1-2; D remains ambiguous. With 3 bases removed from V and 8 bases from J, the gap between germline ends came to 13 bases. Germline lookup yields CDR1 SQVTM and CDR2 ANQGSEA. The CDR3 length is 12 residues.

The chain has TRBV11-2 and TRBJ2-3; D unclear. V lost 2 bases to trimming and J lost 4 bases, with 19 bases between them. The CDR3 loop spans 17 amino acids. Germline V gives CDR1 SGHAT, CDR2 FQNNGV. The CDR3 sequence is CASSLQAAGPGADTQYF. DNA for the CDR3: TGTGCCAGCAGCTTACAGGCGGCCGGGCCCGGAGCAGATACGCAGTATTTT.

The table lists this clonotype with a few counts. The chain recombines TRBV20-1 with TRBJ2-7; the match to TRBD1 covers 7 bases. CDR1 is DFQATT and CDR2 is SNEGSKA in the germline V gene (reference sequence). Germline trimming cut 4 bases from V and 2 bases from J; bases unmatched to any gene: 11. The CDR3 extends over 15 amino acids. CDR3 DNA: TGCAGTGCTAACCCCGGGGACAGCTTAACCTACGAGCAGTACTTC. Translating it yields CSANPGDSLTYEQYF.

This rearrangement joins TRBV12-3 or TRBV12-4 to TRBJ2-1; 15 bases agree with TRBD2. V dropped 5 bases and J dropped 8; count of bases not matched to a gene: 4. The CDR3 totals 15 residues. CDR3 coding DNA: TGTGCCAGCAGTGTAGGACTAGCGGGAGGGGATGAGCAGTTCTTC. Its protein is CASSVGLAGGDEQFF.

The V gene is TRBV7-6, the J gene TRBJ2-3; D not resolved. The germline V gene encodes CDR1 SGHVS and CDR2 FNYEAQ. The V end was cut by 2 bases, the J end by 1 base, with 7 bases between. The CDR3 covers 14 residues. The DNA of the CDR3 is TGTGCCAGCAGCTTAATTGGGGGCACAGATACGCAGTATTTT. Translated, it gives CASSLIGGTDTQYF.

J is TRBJ2-3 and V is TRBV29-1; D may be TRBD2 (6 bases). The CDR3 extends over 14 amino acids. The germline V gene has CDR1 SQVTM and CDR2 ANQGSEA. Trimming cost V 3 bases and J 5 bases, with 15 bases left between them. For the CDR3, the DNA is TGCAGCGTTGATGCGGAGGGGCATAAAGATACGCAGTATTTT. This translates into CSVDAEGHKDTQYF.

This rearrangement joins TRBV4-3 to TRBJ1-1; no clear D gene. Germline CDR1 is LGHNA and CDR2 is YSLEER. There are 14 residues in the CDR3. The V end was cut by 4 bases, the J end by 0 bases, with 9 bases between. The CDR3 DNA reads as TGCGCCAGCAGCCCTACGGTAATGAACACTGAAGCTTTCTTT. This gives the protein CASSPTVMNTEAFF.

This rearrangement joins TRBV28 to TRBJ2-1; D unresolved. The germline V gene encodes CDR1 MDHEN and CDR2 SYDVKM. The CDR3 has 14 amino acids. V gave up 8 bases and J gave up 6 bases, with 17 bases separating them. The CDR3 reads CASRPGWSPNEQFF. The CDR3 DNA follows: TGTGCCAGCCGACCGGGTTGGTCCCCCAATGAGCAGTTCTTC.

This clonotype was counted a few times. The rearrangement links TRBV20-1 to TRBJ2-3; 7 bases line up with TRBD2. Germline V CDR1 and CDR2: DFQATT, SNEGSKA (reference sequence). The CDR3 contains 16 residues. V shed 5 bases and J 0 bases; nucleotides not matched to a gene: 11. The CDR3 reads CSAPTGGSPSTDTQYF. The CDR3 nucleotides read TGCAGTGCTCCTACCGGCGGGAGCCCTAGCACAGATACGCAGTATTTT.

This clonotype was counted between two and nine times. The chain recombines TRBV4-3 with TRBJ1-1; unclear D gene. The CDR3 runs to 12 residues. Germline V gene sequence: CDR1 LGHNA, CDR2 YSLEER. The ends were cut back, 2 bases at V and 10 bases at J, with 11 bases in the middle. The CDR3 is CASSQTGNGAFF. The CDR3 DNA sequence: TGCGCCAGCAGCCAAACTGGAAATGGAGCTTTCTTT.

The rearrangement uses TRBV2 and TRBJ1-5; possibly TRBD1 for D (5 bases). The CDR3 sequence is 15 residues long. Germline V gives CDR1 SNHLY, CDR2 FYNNEI. V was trimmed by 3 bases and J by 0 bases, leaving 9 bases between them. The CDR3 sequence: CASSETEISNQPQHF. In DNA, the CDR3 is TGTGCCAGCAGTGAGACAGAGATTAGCAATCAGCCCCAGCATTTT. The variable domain in full, completed from reference TRBV2 and TRBJ1-5, reads EPEVTQTPSHQVTQMGQEVILRCVPISNHLYFYWYRQILGQKVEFLVSFYNNEISEKSEIFDDQFSVERPDGSNFTLKIRSTKLEDSAMYFCASSETEISNQPQHFGDGTRLSIL.

Ten or more counts support this clonotype. The gene calls are TRBV7-8 and TRBJ1-5; the D is unclear. The CDR3 sequence is 14 residues long. V shed 1 base and J shed 3 bases, with 7 bases lying between them. Germline lookup yields CDR1 SGHVS and CDR2 FQNEAQ. The CDR3 sequence is CASSLVTPNQPQHF. The CDR3 DNA sequence: TGTGCCAGCAGCTTAGTTACACCCAATCAGCCCCAGCATTTT.

The chain couples TRBV12-3 or TRBV12-4 to TRBJ2-6; unclear D gene. Trimming shortened V by 5 bases and J by 0 bases, and 17 bases separated the two germline ends. This CDR3 is 18 amino acids long. The CDR3 reads CASSPLGKPVSGANVLTF. CDR3 sequence (DNA): TGTGCCAGCAGTCCCCTTGGTAAGCCGGTCTCTGGGGCCAACGTCCTGACTTTC.

The chain combines TRBV5-1 with TRBJ2-3; the match to TRBD1 covers 9 bases. The trim removed 2 bases at V and 4 bases at J, leaving 8 bases unmatched. The V gene's germline CDR1 is SGHRS and CDR2 YFSETQ. The CDR3 is 16 residues long. In DNA, the CDR3 is TGCGCCAGCAGCTTCATGGGACAGGGATTCCCAGATACGCAGTATTTT. Translating gives CASSFMGQGFPDTQYF.

Only a few counts were recorded for this clonotype. The junction differs from germline at one of its ends, possibly a read error. The CDR3 bases are TGTGCCTTGCGACAGGGCTCCCACGAGCAGTACTTC. This gives the protein CALRQGSHEQYF. This chain uses TRBV30 with TRBJ2-7; 7 bases are shared with TRBD1. The germline V gene has CDR1 GTSNPN and CDR2 SVGIG (reference sequence). The CDR3 runs to 12 residues.

The chain carries TRBV15 and TRBJ2-1; 10 bases align to TRBD2. V shed 5 bases, J shed 4 bases, and the junction held 11 bases outside the gene matches. The CDR3 has 17 residues. Germline V gene lookup returns CDR1 LNHNV and CDR2 YYDKDF (reference sequence). CDR3 nucleotide sequence: TGTGCCACCAGCGTAAACCCCACTAGCGGGAAGTACAATGAGCAGTTCTTC. Protein sequence: CATSVNPTSGKYNEQFF. Using reference TRBV15 and TRBJ2-1 for the parts outside the CDR3, the full variable domain is DAMVIQNPRYQVTQFGKPVTLSCSQTLNHNVMYWYQQKSSQAPKLLFHYYDKDFNNEADTPDNFQSRRPNTSFCFLDIRSPGLGDTAMYLCATSVNPTSGKYNEQFFGPGTRLTVL.

This clonotype appeared a few times. This chain uses TRBV14 with TRBJ1-1; D uncertain. Germline assignment: CDR1 SGHDN and CDR2 FVKESK. V was shortened by 1 base and J by 8 bases, with 11 bases between the two germline ends. The CDR3 consists of 13 residues. CDR3 coding DNA: TGTGCCAGCAGCCAAGTCCCGGAGTCCGAAGCTTTCTTT. Translation: CASSQVPESEAFF.